This TCR beta chain came from a study of T cells after yellow fever vaccination. The overall study: Preparing low-cell-number fractions relied on SMART-Seq v4 Ultra Low Input. Study findings and constraints: Post-booster repertoires contained most primary-vaccination clones again (around 96% CD4, roughly 91% CD8). CD4 and CD8 compartments shared a small share of clonotypes, likely from convergent recombination. From the bulk population, abundant clonotypes could contaminate and appear within FACS-sorted repertoires.

Comments on this clonotype: Its specificity is unknown.

TCRdb itself ran the 5' RACE reads through MiXCR, one entry per CDR3 protein. The sample consists of tens of thousands of distinct CDR3 sequences, more than 5.5% of them appearing once. The source is a man aged 18 to 29 who received the YFV17D yellow fever vaccine. This sample comprised CD8+ T cells sorted from PBMCs, obtained 9 to 10 days after the first yellow fever vaccination.

The CDR3 is CASSWLGVAFF. The CDR3 nucleotides are TGTGCCAGCAGTTGGTTGGGGGTAGCTTTCTTT. The V and J genes are TRBV6-5 and TRBJ1-1, with D maybe TRBD1 (5 bases). This CDR3 has 11 amino acids. V was cut by 4 bases and J by 10 bases, with 10 bases left in between. The germline gives CDR1 MNHEY, CDR2 SVGAGI.